The 28 T cell receptor beta chains below were found in one sample sequenced in a study of T cell repertoires in cytomegalovirus infection. TCRdb fed the reads into MiXCR, producing one record per CDR3 protein. The sample contains roughly 100,000 distinct CDR3 sequences, 15% to 20% of which appear only once. The source material was PBMCs. The receptors derive from a human donor in good health (CMV status not recorded). Some clones in this sample may be carry-over from other donors' samples.

The genes are TRBV19 and TRBJ1-1; TRBD1 matches at 7 bases. This CDR3 contains 18 residues. Germline assignment: CDR1 LNHDA and CDR2 SQIVND (reference sequence). After removal of 3 bases from V and 2 bases from J, the junction contained 15 bases not matched to a gene. Here the CDR3 DNA reads TGTGCCAGTAGTATGGAACCAGGGACAGTTGTTGGAAACACTGAAGCTTTCTTT. It translates to CASSMEPGTVVGNTEAFF.

There are a few counts of this clonotype. The chain uses TRBV28 and TRBJ2-7; 8 bases fit TRBD1. Looked up from germline, CDR1 is MDHEN and CDR2 is SYDVKM. Trimming took 6 bases from V and 7 from J; bases not matched to a gene: 17. This CDR3 is built from 16 residues. CDR3 DNA sequence: TGTGCCAGCAGGGGATCTTTACCAGGGGGCCGAAGGGAGCAGTACTTC. Amino acid sequence: CASRGSLPGGRREQYF. Full variable domain (missing parts from reference TRBV28 and TRBJ2-7): DVKVTQSSRYLVKRTGEKVFLECVQDMDHENMFWYRQDPGLGLRLIYFSYDVKMKEKGDIPEGYSVSREKKERFSLILESASTNQTSMYLCASRGSLPGGRREQYFGPGTRLTVT.

This chain connects TRBV20-1 to TRBJ1-3; no reliable D call. Germline lookup yields CDR1 DFQATT and CDR2 SNEGSKA (reference sequence). V lost 3 bases, J lost 1 base, and 10 bases lay in between. This CDR3 is 14 amino acids long. The CDR3 region is CSASFASSGNTIYF. As DNA, the CDR3 is TGCAGTGCTAGTTTTGCGAGTTCTGGAAACACCATATATTTT.

V usage is TRBV11-2 and J usage is TRBJ2-3, with D perhaps matching TRBD2 (5 bases). Germline V gene lookup returns CDR1 SGHAT and CDR2 FQNNGV. The CDR3 runs to 17 residues. Trimming removed 1 base at V and 5 bases at J, with 19 bases between. CDR3 in amino acids: CASSLVGRPTGRDTQYF. The CDR3 DNA reads TGTGCCAGCAGCTTAGTAGGCAGACCCACGGGAAGAGATACGCAGTATTTT.

V is TRBV20-1 and J is TRBJ1-2, with a tentative D call TRBD1 (5 bases). The CDR3 is 14 residues long. Germline values: CDR1 DFQATT, CDR2 SNEGSKA (reference sequence). Between the trimmed V and J ends, which lost 0 bases and 3 bases, there was a span of 11 bases. As DNA, the CDR3 is TGCAGTGCTAGAGAAACAGCCAGGGACTATGGCTACACCTTC. Its translation is CSARETARDYGYTF.

This clonotype was observed at least ten times. The chain uses TRBV7-2 and TRBJ2-2; D is perhaps TRBD1 (6 bases). The CDR3 is 14 residues long. Trimming pared 6 bases from V and 3 bases from J, leaving 11 bases between. Germline V lookup: CDR1 SGHTA, CDR2 FQGNSA. DNA for the CDR3: TGTGCCAGCAGACCCTCAGGGGACACCGGGGAGCTGTTTTTT. Translating gives CASRPSGDTGELFF.

There are a few counts of this clonotype. J is TRBJ1-2 and V is TRBV7-2, with a tentative D call TRBD1 (6 bases). The V gene's germline CDR1 is SGHTA and CDR2 FQGNSA. The CDR3 has 14 amino acids. Trimming pared 4 bases from V and 3 bases from J, leaving 12 bases between. CDR3 protein: CASSSQGFDYGYTF. The CDR3 region has the DNA TGTGCCAGCAGCTCTCAGGGGTTCGACTATGGCTACACCTTC.

This clonotype came up a few times. The chain couples TRBV11-3 to TRBJ2-1, with D tentatively TRBD1 or TRBD2 (5 bases each). Germline V lookup: CDR1 SGHNT, CDR2 YENEEA. V lost 4 bases and J lost 8, with 18 bases in between. The CDR3 runs 15 residues. CDR3 loop: CASSSSPHGGHEQFF. The CDR3 DNA reads TGTGCCAGCAGCTCTTCGCCGCATGGGGGACATGAGCAGTTCTTC.

V and J are TRBV12-3 or TRBV12-4 and TRBJ1-2; D remains unclear. The CDR3 contains 13 residues. The V end was cut by 5 bases, the J end by 5 bases, with 12 bases between. The CDR3 reads CASSNPVIYGYTF. In DNA form, the CDR3 reads TGTGCCAGCAGTAATCCAGTTATTTATGGCTACACCTTC.

This chain connects TRBV30 to TRBJ1-1, with D perhaps TRBD1 (5 bases). With 2 bases removed from V and 11 bases from J, the gap between germline ends came to 21 bases. CDR1 and CDR2 (germline): GTSNPN, SVGIG (reference sequence). The CDR3 sequence is 14 residues long. DNA of the CDR3: TGTGCCTGGAGTCTACAAGCCCGGGGCGCCCTGGCTTTCTTT. It encodes CAWSLQARGALAFF.

The chain joins TRBV2 to TRBJ2-1; D may match TRBD1 or TRBD2 (5 bases each). Trimming took off 10 bases at V and 2 bases at J, with 15 bases between the two ends. CDR1 is SNHLY and CDR2 is FYNNEI in the germline V gene. The CDR3 loop spans 14 amino acids. DNA for the CDR3: TGTGCCACCGCCCGGGACGGAGCCTACAATGAGCAGTTCTTC. Translation gives CATARDGAYNEQFF.

This clonotype was seen ten or more times. This sequence joins TRBV6-5 and TRBJ2-7, with 12 bases fitting TRBD2. The J segment lost 5 bases and the V segment lost 6 bases, leaving 5 bases of the junction unmatched. CDR3 length equals 14 residues. The germline V gene has CDR1 MNHEY and CDR2 SVGAGI. CDR3 loop: CASSRLAGANEQYF. CDR3 sequence (DNA): TGTGCCAGCAGCAGACTAGCGGGGGCAAACGAGCAGTACTTC.

In this sample, this clonotype turned up many times. The gene calls are TRBV5-4 and TRBJ2-3; TRBD1 agrees at 8 bases. The trim removed 4 bases at V and 2 bases at J, leaving 9 bases unmatched. This CDR3 spans 16 amino acids. The germline V gene has CDR1 SGHNT and CDR2 YYREEE (reference sequence). The CDR3 DNA reads as TGTGCCAGCAGCATCCTGGACAGGGACGCCACAGATACGCAGTATTTT. Translating it yields CASSILDRDATDTQYF.

The sample holds many counts of this clonotype. The genes are TRBV6-1 and TRBJ2-2; TRBD1 matches at 7 bases. The CDR3 consists of 16 residues. Per the germline V gene, CDR1 is MNHNS and CDR2 is SASEGT. V lost 1 base, J lost 4 bases, and 6 bases stayed unmatched. The CDR3 here is CASSEDPGQTTGELFF. CDR3 DNA sequence: TGTGCCAGCAGTGAAGATCCGGGACAGACCACCGGGGAGCTGTTTTTT.

This clonotype was seen many times. V usage is TRBV7-9 and J usage is TRBJ2-7; no clear D gene. The CDR3 spans 12 residues. CDR1 and CDR2 from the germline V gene are SEHNR and FQNEAQ (reference sequence). The ends were cut back, 4 bases at V and 3 bases at J, with 7 bases in the middle. CDR3 protein: CASSSDGYEQYF. The CDR3 DNA follows: TGTGCCAGCAGCTCCGACGGCTACGAGCAGTACTTC. Full variable domain (rest looked up from reference TRBV7-9 and TRBJ2-7): DTGVSQNPRHKITKRGQNVTFRCDPISEHNRLYWYRQTLGQGPEFLTYFQNEAQLEKSRLLSDRFSAERPKGSFSTLEIQRTEQGDSAMYLCASSSDGYEQYFGPGTRLTVT.

The table lists this clonotype with a few counts. This sequence joins TRBV19 and TRBJ2-1; D uncertain. V lost 5 bases, J lost 6 bases, and 11 bases lay in between. Per the germline V gene, CDR1 is LNHDA and CDR2 is SQIVND (reference sequence). The CDR3 totals 13 residues. The CDR3 is CASSPWDINEQFF. CDR3 sequence (DNA): TGTGCCAGTAGTCCCTGGGATATCAATGAGCAGTTCTTC.

There are a few counts of this clonotype. This chain connects TRBV2 to TRBJ1-6, with 8 bases lining up with TRBD1. CDR3 length equals 15 residues. The germline gives CDR1 SNHLY, CDR2 FYNNEI. The J segment lost 5 bases and the V segment lost 2 bases, leaving 2 bases of the junction unmatched. In nucleotides, the CDR3 is TGTGCCAGCAGTGAACAGGGGGCGCATAATTCACCCCTCCACTTT. The encoded protein is CASSEQGAHNSPLHF.

This clonotype appeared many times. The rearrangement uses TRBV7-9 and TRBJ1-1, with D uncertain. CDR3 size: 14 residues. The V gene's germline CDR1 is SEHNR and CDR2 FQNEAQ (reference sequence). Trimming cost V 3 bases and J 5 bases, with 13 bases left between them. CDR3 loop: CASSFEQSGTEAFF. CDR3 in DNA: TGTGCCAGCAGCTTCGAGCAATCAGGAACTGAAGCTTTCTTT. Combining the CDR3 with reference TRBV7-9 and TRBJ1-1 gives the whole variable domain DTGVSQNPRHKITKRGQNVTFRCDPISEHNRLYWYRQTLGQGPEFLTYFQNEAQLEKSRLLSDRFSAERPKGSFSTLEIQRTEQGDSAMYLCASSFEQSGTEAFFGQGTRLTVV.

This clonotype was observed a few times. V usage is TRBV6-6 and J usage is TRBJ2-5; no reliable D call. The V end lost 2 bases, the J end lost 4 bases, and 8 bases lay between the germline ends. CDR3 size: 13 residues. Germline V gives CDR1 MNHNY, CDR2 SVGAGI (reference sequence). In nucleotides, the CDR3 is TGTGCCAGCAGTTACCGGGCCCGAGAGACCCAGTACTTC. Its translation: CASSYRARETQYF.

This clonotype was seen more than once but under ten times. The V and J genes are TRBV9 and TRBJ2-5, with D possibly called TRBD1 or TRBD2 (5 bases each). The ends were cut back, 4 bases at V and 1 base at J, with 8 bases in the middle. CDR3 length equals 13 residues. Per germline, CDR1 SGDLS and CDR2 YYNGEE. The CDR3 is CASSTGAQETQYF. The CDR3 bases are TGTGCCAGCAGCACCGGGGCCCAAGAGACCCAGTACTTC.

This clonotype has more than one count but fewer than ten. The chain recombines TRBV19 with TRBJ2-2; D not resolved. V lost 4 bases and J lost 7, with 10 bases in between. This CDR3 contains 13 residues. CDR1 is LNHDA and CDR2 is SQIVND in the germline V gene (reference sequence). The CDR3 sequence is CASSKPFYGELFF. CDR3 bases: TGTGCCAGTAGTAAGCCATTTTACGGGGAGCTGTTTTTT.

This clonotype has just a few counts. The chain couples TRBV29-1 to TRBJ2-3, with TRBD1 matching 8 bases. J was trimmed by 4 bases and V by 4 bases; bases with no gene match: 4. The length of the CDR3 is 13 residues. The V gene's germline CDR1 is SQVTM and CDR2 ANQGSEA. The CDR3 is CSVVQGASDTQYF. CDR3 sequence (DNA): TGCAGCGTTGTGCAGGGGGCTTCAGATACGCAGTATTTT.

There are many counts of this clonotype. V gene TRBV7-3 combines with J gene TRBJ2-7, with 12 bases lining up with TRBD2. Trimming cost V 0 bases and J 2 bases; bases outside gene matches: 23. The CDR3 covers 23 residues. In germline, CDR1 is SGHTA, CDR2 FQGTGA. The CDR3: CASSLTGMGLAGAILGDPYEQYF. DNA of the CDR3: TGTGCCAGCAGCTTAACGGGGATGGGACTAGCGGGCGCAATCCTAGGGGATCCCTACGAGCAGTACTTC.

This clonotype appeared many times. The gene calls are TRBV7-2 and TRBJ1-2; 8 bases line up with TRBD1. CDR3 length: 16 amino acids. The V gene's germline CDR1 is SGHTA and CDR2 FQGNSA. Germline trimming cut 1 base from V and 3 bases from J; bases unmatched to any gene: 7. In nucleotides, the CDR3 is TGTGCCAGCAGCTTAGAGGGTCAGGGGGCGGACTATGGCTACACCTTC. Translated, it gives CASSLEGQGADYGYTF.

To note about this clonotype: Since no conserved phenylalanine or tryptophan closes the CDR3, a read error is the likely cause. This chain connects TRBV11-2 to TRBJ2-7, with D possibly called TRBD1 or TRBD2 (5 bases each). Germline assignment: CDR1 SGHAT and CDR2 FQNNGV. This CDR3 spans 14 amino acids. This CDR3 is CASSLAGRPYGQYS. The CDR3 DNA follows: TGTGCCAGCAGCTTAGCGGGACGGCCCTACGGGCAGTACTCC.

In this sample, this clonotype turned up many times. The chain links TRBV20-1 to TRBJ2-5; 11 bases are shared with TRBD2. The ends lost 0 bases at V and 5 bases at J; junction bases unmatched: 11. The CDR3 loop spans 17 amino acids. Germline V lookup: CDR1 DFQATT, CDR2 SNEGSKA (reference sequence). CDR3 protein: CSARDRLAGFNGETQYF. The CDR3 nucleotides read TGCAGTGCTAGAGATAGACTAGCGGGGTTCAACGGGGAGACCCAGTACTTC.

J is TRBJ2-2 and V is TRBV29-1; no clear D. V shed 6 bases and J shed 7 bases, with 9 bases lying between them. Germline values: CDR1 SQVTM, CDR2 ANQGSEA. The CDR3 totals 11 residues. CDR3 DNA: TGCAGCGTCGAGAGTTTCGGGGAGCTGTTTTTT. It is translated as CSVESFGELFF.

This clonotype was found many times. This chain joins TRBV28 and TRBJ2-7; D is uncertain. The CDR3 has 11 amino acids. Germline CDR1 and CDR2: MDHEN and SYDVKM. The germline V and J ends were trimmed by 5 bases and 6 bases, with 8 bases remaining between them. CDR3 loop: CASSLGREQYF. The DNA of the CDR3 is TGTGCCAGCAGTCTAGGGCGCGAGCAGTACTTC.